This T cell receptor (beta chain) was recorded in a study of shared clonotypes between healthy human individuals. With 3 bases removed from V and 0 bases from J, the gap between germline ends came to 8 bases. The CDR3 is 14 amino acids. Germline values: CDR1 SGHAT, CDR2 FQDESV (reference sequence). A note on this clone: What it binds is unknown.

The sequencing of unsorted PBMC DNA took place on ten immunoSEQ deep assay plates. In the source study's methods: Junction-only sequences without quality scores were provided by ImmunoSEQ, so filtering was different. Some clones are missing from TCRdb's copy, which holds only in-frame ones; the method was immunoSEQ multiplex PCR. V, J and clone size were drawn from that table, and D and trimming were deduced from the DNA. The data hold hundreds of thousands of clones, with roughly four fifths observed a single time. Study-level points and caveats: Sampling covered blood only; tissue repertoires likely differ.

The source material was PBMCs. The rearrangement joins TRBV11-1 to TRBJ1-1, with D hard to call. The clonotype comes from a woman aged 40 to 55 in good health. Some clones in this sample may be carry-over from other donors' samples. The CDR3 sequence: CASSFRSMNTEAFF. CDR3 sequence (DNA): TGTGCCAGCAGCTTCCGAAGCATGAACACTGAAGCTTTCTTT.